This TCR beta chain was found in a study of blood T cell repertoires in COVID-19. V was clipped by 5 bases and J by 5 bases; unmatched bases: 10. This CDR3 region has 15 residues. Germline V gives CDR1 SGHAT, CDR2 FQNNGV. Produced via immunoSEQ multiplex PCR; TCRdb's table is partial and in-frame only. Of approximately 220,000 clones in the sample, about 88% were seen once. J is TRBJ2-7 and V is TRBV11-2; 9 bases fit TRBD1. The sequence was collected from a woman under 40 who had been exposed to COVID-19. Sequencing was done on a sample of PBMCs or T cells enriched from blood (not recorded which). As DNA, the CDR3 is TGTGCCAGCAGCCGTTACAGGGGGCTATCCCACGAGCAGTACTTC. Translation: CASSRYRGLSHEQYF.